The rows below give T cell receptor beta chains drawn from one sample of a study of T-cell reconstitution after alpha-beta-depleted transplantation in children. TCRdb called the PCR reads again in MiXCR, with one record for every CDR3 protein. Of approximately 300,000 distinct CDR3 sequences in the sample, over 7.5% were seen once. Sequences were derived from peripheral blood, sampled 360 days after TCRalphabeta/CD19-depleted stem cell transplant. Every receptor here comes from a female patient between 2 and 15 years old who had a stem cell transplant for Fanconi anemia, so the T cells may come from the graft donor. Each CDR3 is given with its conserved first and last residue. The D gene is left open where the match is weak. Some rows have no size entry. The others give once, few or many, or a class for an expanded clone.

TRBV27	few	TRBJ1-1	TRBD1	TGTGCCAGCCAGGGGGGGGGAATCACTGAAGCTTTCTTT	CASQGGGITEAFF
TRBV5-1	many	TRBJ2-5	TRBD2	TGCGCCAGCAGCTTGATTACTAGCGGGGGGCCGTCCCAAGAGACCCAGTACTTC	CASSLITSGGPSQETQYF
TRBV12-3/TRBV12-4	many	TRBJ1-2	TRBD1	TGTGCCAGCAGTTCCTCGGGGACAGGGGGCCGCTATGGCTACACCTTC	CASSSSGTGGRYGYTF
TRBV7-8	few	TRBJ2-7	NA	TGTGCCAGCAGCGTCGGACCGGGACATCGCTACGAGCAGTACTTC	CASSVGPGHRYEQYF
TRBV28	few	TRBJ2-1	TRBD2	TGTGCCATTGGACTAGCGGGACGTACATTCGATGAGCAGTTCTTC	CAIGLAGRTFDEQFF
TRBV27	many	TRBJ2-3	NA	TGTGCCAGCAGTTTAGCGACCACAGATACGCAGTATTTT	CASSLATTDTQYF
TRBV10-3	many	TRBJ2-3	NA	TGTGCCATCAGTGATTGGCGGTTCACAGATACGCAGTATTTT	CAISDWRFTDTQYF
TRBV7-2	many	TRBJ2-2	NA	TGTGCCAGCAGCTTGAGGACTGTGGACACCGGGGAGCTGTTTTTT	CASSLRTVDTGELFF
TRBV12-3/TRBV12-4	many	TRBJ2-7	NA	TGTGCCAGCAGTTTAGCCACAGGGCTCCCCGAGCAGTACTTC	CASSLATGLPEQYF
TRBV5-1	many	TRBJ2-7	TRBD1	TGCGCCAGCAGCGCCCGACAGGGATCCTACGAGCAGTACTTC	CASSARQGSYEQYF
TRBV11-1	few	TRBJ2-2	TRBD1	TGTGCCAGCACCACCCGGCGGCAGGGGGACACCGGGGAGCTGTTTTTT	CASTTRRQGDTGELFF
TRBV12-3/TRBV12-4	many	TRBJ2-3	TRBD2	TGTGCCAGCAGTCCCCTCCGGACTAGCGGGAGGGATACGCAGTATTTT	CASSPLRTSGRDTQYF
TRBV12-3/TRBV12-4	many	TRBJ2-1	NA	TGTGCCAGCAGTCCCCATCGTGGGGGGTCAAAAGGGGATGAGCAGTTCTTC	CASSPHRGGSKGDEQFF
TRBV11-2	many	TRBJ1-1	TRBD1	TGTGCCAGCAGCTTGACAGGGCGTTTGGTGACAAAGAACACTGAAGCTTTCTTT	CASSLTGRLVTKNTEAFF
TRBV12-3/TRBV12-4	many	TRBJ2-7	NA	TGTGCCAGCAGTTTTAGCGGCCTGAACGAGCAGTACTTC	CASSFSGLNEQYF
TRBV5-1	many	TRBJ1-1	NA	TGCGCCAGCAGCGGAACCGGGACAGAAGCTTTCTTT	CASSGTGTEAFF
TRBV25-1	many	TRBJ2-2	NA	TGTGCCAGCAGAGTCAGGGGTAACACCGGGGAGCTGTTTTTT	CASRVRGNTGELFF
TRBV12-3/TRBV12-4	many	TRBJ2-3	TRBD2	TGTGCCAGCAGGCTATTTAGCGGGAGCACAGATACGCAGTATTTT	CASRLFSGSTDTQYF
TRBV7-7	many	TRBJ2-5	NA	TGTGCCAGCAGCTTAGGCCTAGGGTCCCAGCAAGAGACCCAGTACTTC	CASSLGLGSQQETQYF
TRBV12-3/TRBV12-4	many	TRBJ2-5	NA	TGTGCCAGCAGAATAGACGTGGGCCAAGAGACCCAGTACTTC	CASRIDVGQETQYF
TRBV12-3/TRBV12-4	few	TRBJ2-4	TRBD2	TGTGCCAGCAGTTTAGCCCCCGGCGGGAGAAACATTCAGTACTTC	CASSLAPGGRNIQYF
TRBV5-1	many	TRBJ2-7	NA	TGCGCCAGCAGAAATGACCCCGGGGGAGTCAACTACGAGCAGTACTTC	CASRNDPGGVNYEQYF
TRBV18	NA	TRBJ1-2	TRBD1	TGTGCCAGCTCACCACCAGGACAGGGAACCTATGGCTACACCTTC	CASSPPGQGTYGYTF
TRBV20-1	few	TRBJ1-2	NA	TGCAGTGCCAGAGGGAATTGGGGCTATGGCTACACCTTC	CSARGNWGYGYTF
TRBV7-2	many	TRBJ2-7	NA	TGTGCCAGCAGCTTAGTTGTTTCCTACGAGCAGTACTTC	CASSLVVSYEQYF
TRBV2	many	TRBJ2-1	TRBD2	TGTGCCAGCAGTGATTATGGACTAGCGGGAGCATCCTACAATGAGCAGTTCTTC	CASSDYGLAGASYNEQFF
TRBV5-1	many	TRBJ2-3	NA	TGCGCCAGCAGCTTGGCAGGAGGGCTAAGCACAGATACGCAGTATTTT	CASSLAGGLSTDTQYF
TRBV20-1	few	TRBJ2-1	NA	TGCAGTGCTAGCCCACCATCAGCGAGGAGCTCCTACAATGAGCAGTTCTTC	CSASPPSARSSYNEQFF
TRBV29-1	many	TRBJ1-2	NA	TGCAGCGTTGCCAGAACCCATGGCTACACCTTC	CSVARTHGYTF
TRBV6-5	many	TRBJ1-2	TRBD1	TGTGCCAGCAGTTTGGGACAGGGGGGAGGCTACACCTTC	CASSLGQGGGYTF
TRBV4-1	NA	TRBJ2-1	NA	TGCGCCAGCAGCCAAGATCAGGGGGGCAATGAGCAGTTCTTC	CASSQDQGGNEQFF
TRBV5-6	many	TRBJ2-5	NA	TGTGCCAGCAGCTTCATCACGGGAACCCAAGAGACCCAGTACTTC	CASSFITGTQETQYF
TRBV20-1	NA	TRBJ2-1	NA	TGCAGTGCTAGATGGGGCTCTTACAATGAGCAGTTCTTC	CSARWGSYNEQFF
TRBV6-6	many	TRBJ2-3	NA	TGTGCCAGCAGTTTAATAGGGGGAGGTACGCAGTATTTT	CASSLIGGGTQYF
TRBV11-3	NA	TRBJ2-3	TRBD2	TGTGCCAGCAGCTTAGGGGGACTAGCCCGGGATACGCAGTATTTT	CASSLGGLARDTQYF